A selection of T cell receptor beta chains follows, all from one sample in a study of OX40 agonist ivuxolimab in advanced cancers. The protocol was immunoSEQ multiplex PCR, while the TCRdb copy is restricted to in-frame clones and leaves out a portion. The sample yields nearly 85,000 clones, 80% to 90% seen once. Material: CD4+ or CD8+ T cells sorted from blood, obtained in a trial of the OX40 agonist ivuxolimab. The receptor set was obtained from an adult with an advanced solid tumor such as melanoma, head and neck, liver or kidney cancer. Both conserved end residues are part of each CDR3. A D gene is named only where the DNA matches it firmly. Expanded clones are given a class, and other clones once, few, many or no size at all.

d_gene: TRBD2; v_gene: TRBV27; abundance: .; j_gene: TRBJ2-1; CDR3aa: CASSFTIKRGGLNEQFF; CDR3nt: TGTGCCAGCAGTTTTACTATTAAGCGGGGGGGCCTGAATGAGCAGTTCTTC
d_gene: .; v_gene: TRBV28; abundance: .; j_gene: TRBJ2-1; CDR3aa: CASRGSIAYNEQFF; CDR3nt: TGTGCCAGCAGGGGAAGTATTGCCTACAATGAGCAGTTCTTC
d_gene: .; v_gene: TRBV5-6; abundance: .; j_gene: TRBJ1-1; CDR3aa: CASSLIEGLAFF; CDR3nt: TGTGCCAGCAGCTTGATTGAGGGACTAGCTTTCTTT
d_gene: .; v_gene: TRBV7-7; abundance: .; j_gene: TRBJ2-5; CDR3aa: CASSLDSQETQYF; CDR3nt: TGTGCCAGCAGCTTAGACAGCCAAGAGACCCAGTACTTC
d_gene: .; v_gene: TRBV19; abundance: once; j_gene: TRBJ2-6; CDR3aa: CASSRGIQGSGANVLTF; CDR3nt: TGTGCCAGTAGTAGGGGGATTCAGGGTTCCGGGGCCAACGTCCTGACTTTC
d_gene: TRBD1; v_gene: TRBV2; abundance: .; j_gene: TRBJ1-2; CDR3aa: CASSAYPGQGAGGYTF; CDR3nt: TGTGCCAGCAGTGCATACCCGGGACAGGGGGCGGGAGGCTACACCTTC
d_gene: .; v_gene: TRBV7-6; abundance: .; j_gene: TRBJ1-5; CDR3aa: CASTAGVNQPQHF; CDR3nt: TGTGCCAGCACCGCGGGGGTCAATCAGCCCCAGCATTTT
d_gene: .; v_gene: TRBV5-4; abundance: .; j_gene: TRBJ2-6; CDR3aa: CASSPGTRSGANVLTF; CDR3nt: TGTGCCAGCAGCCCAGGGACCCGCTCTGGGGCCAACGTCCTGACTTTC
d_gene: TRBD1; v_gene: TRBV27; abundance: .; j_gene: TRBJ1-2; CDR3aa: CASSIGQGAGYGYTF; CDR3nt: TGTGCCAGCAGTATCGGACAGGGGGCGGGCTATGGCTACACCTTC
d_gene: TRBD2; v_gene: TRBV6-6; abundance: .; j_gene: TRBJ2-5; CDR3aa: CASSYSETSGETQYF; CDR3nt: TGTGCCAGCAGTTACTCTGAAACTAGCGGTGAAACCCAGTACTTC
d_gene: .; v_gene: TRBV11-2; abundance: .; j_gene: TRBJ2-7; CDR3aa: CASSLGVLLDEQYF; CDR3nt: TGTGCCAGCAGCTTAGGCGTTCTTCTCGACGAGCAGTACTTC
d_gene: .; v_gene: TRBV6-6; abundance: few; j_gene: TRBJ1-6; CDR3aa: CASSAPGHEGSPLHF; CDR3nt: TGTGCCAGCAGCGCTCCGGGACATGAGGGATCACCCCTCCACTTT
d_gene: .; v_gene: TRBV5-1; abundance: .; j_gene: TRBJ2-5; CDR3aa: CASSLMTGQETQYF; CDR3nt: TGCGCCAGCAGCTTGATGACAGGCCAAGAGACCCAGTACTTC
d_gene: .; v_gene: TRBV27; abundance: .; j_gene: TRBJ1-3; CDR3aa: CASSFRQDSTIYF; CDR3nt: TGTGCCAGCAGTTTTCGGCAGGATAGTACCATATATTTT
d_gene: TRBD2; v_gene: TRBV11-3; abundance: .; j_gene: TRBJ2-5; CDR3aa: CASSLGGDWEGTQYF; CDR3nt: TGTGCCAGCAGCTTAGGAGGGGACTGGGAGGGGACCCAGTACTTC
d_gene: .; v_gene: TRBV2; abundance: .; j_gene: TRBJ1-2; CDR3aa: CASSEASGEHYGYTF; CDR3nt: TGTGCCAGCAGTGAAGCGTCAGGGGAACACTATGGCTACACCTTC
d_gene: .; v_gene: TRBV5-5; abundance: .; j_gene: TRBJ1-6; CDR3aa: CASSLESGWNSPLHF; CDR3nt: TGTGCCAGCAGCTTGGAATCCGGGTGGAATTCACCCCTCCACTTT
d_gene: .; v_gene: TRBV19; abundance: .; j_gene: TRBJ1-5; CDR3aa: CASSIRHRYQPQHF; CDR3nt: TGTGCCAGTAGTATAAGACACCGTTATCAGCCCCAGCATTTT
d_gene: TRBD1; v_gene: TRBV6-1; abundance: .; j_gene: TRBJ1-2; CDR3aa: CASSEVLTGGGYTF; CDR3nt: TGTGCCAGCAGTGAAGTTTTGACAGGGGGCGGCTACACCTTC
d_gene: TRBD1; v_gene: TRBV30; abundance: .; j_gene: TRBJ1-6; CDR3aa: CAWSSDRNSPLHF; CDR3nt: TGTGCCTGGAGTTCGGACAGGAATTCACCCCTCCACTTT
d_gene: .; v_gene: TRBV4-2; abundance: .; j_gene: TRBJ2-5; CDR3aa: CASSRNSQALQETQYF; CDR3nt: TGTGCCAGCAGCCGCAACAGTCAGGCCCTCCAAGAGACCCAGTACTTC
d_gene: TRBD2; v_gene: TRBV10-3; abundance: .; j_gene: TRBJ2-3; CDR3aa: CAIGTSGGAAADTQYF; CDR3nt: TGTGCCATAGGGACTAGCGGGGGGGCCGCGGCAGATACGCAGTATTTT
d_gene: TRBD2; v_gene: TRBV10-3; abundance: .; j_gene: TRBJ2-1; CDR3aa: CAGTSGDNEQFF; CDR3nt: TGTGCCGGGACTAGCGGGGACAATGAGCAGTTCTTC
d_gene: TRBD1; v_gene: TRBV30; abundance: .; j_gene: TRBJ2-7; CDR3aa: CAWSGTGGSHYYEQYF; CDR3nt: TGTGCCTGGAGTGGGACAGGGGGAAGTCACTACTACGAGCAGTACTTC
d_gene: .; v_gene: TRBV7-9; abundance: .; j_gene: TRBJ1-2; CDR3aa: CASSSGTFGYTF; CDR3nt: TGTGCCAGCAGCTCCGGGACATTTGGCTACACCTTC
d_gene: .; v_gene: TRBV5-1; abundance: .; j_gene: TRBJ1-6; CDR3aa: CASSSTQGGVGSPLHF; CDR3nt: TGCGCCAGCAGCTCGACCCAGGGTGGAGTAGGTTCACCCCTCCACTTT
d_gene: .; v_gene: TRBV7-2; abundance: once; j_gene: TRBJ1-2; CDR3aa: CASSLGPGKGYGYTF; CDR3nt: TGTGCCAGCAGCTTAGGTCCGGGAAAGGGCTATGGCTACACCTTC
d_gene: TRBD2; v_gene: TRBV5-1; abundance: .; j_gene: TRBJ2-7; CDR3aa: CASSPWGGGSSYEQYF; CDR3nt: TGCGCCAGCAGCCCGTGGGGAGGCGGGAGCTCCTACGAGCAGTACTTC
d_gene: TRBD2; v_gene: TRBV5-1; abundance: .; j_gene: TRBJ2-5; CDR3aa: CASSPGLAGGPETQYF; CDR3nt: TGCGCCAGCAGCCCTGGACTAGCGGGGGGCCCAGAGACCCAGTACTTC
d_gene: TRBD1; v_gene: TRBV5-1; abundance: .; j_gene: TRBJ2-5; CDR3aa: CASSGTDRQETQYF; CDR3nt: TGCGCCAGCAGCGGCACGGACAGGCAAGAGACCCAGTACTTC
d_gene: TRBD2; v_gene: TRBV14; abundance: .; j_gene: TRBJ2-3; CDR3aa: CASSPLAGTVDTQYF; CDR3nt: TGTGCCAGCAGCCCTTTAGCGGGAACAGTGGATACGCAGTATTTT
d_gene: TRBD1; v_gene: TRBV10-3; abundance: .; j_gene: TRBJ1-6; CDR3aa: CAIRTGTGFNSPLHF; CDR3nt: TGTGCCATCAGGACCGGGACAGGGTTCAATTCACCCCTCCACTTT
d_gene: .; v_gene: TRBV7-9; abundance: .; j_gene: TRBJ2-5; CDR3aa: CASSGRQTQETQYF; CDR3nt: TGTGCCAGCAGCGGACGACAGACGCAAGAGACCCAGTACTTC
d_gene: .; v_gene: TRBV9; abundance: .; j_gene: TRBJ2-1; CDR3aa: CASSVVGRLPSSYNEQFF; CDR3nt: TGTGCCAGCAGCGTAGTTGGGAGGCTTCCGAGCTCCTACAATGAGCAGTTCTTC
d_gene: TRBD1; v_gene: TRBV5-6; abundance: .; j_gene: TRBJ1-5; CDR3aa: CASSQQGRGQPQHF; CDR3nt: TGTGCCAGCAGCCAACAGGGGAGAGGTCAGCCCCAGCATTTT
d_gene: .; v_gene: TRBV6-1; abundance: .; j_gene: TRBJ1-1; CDR3aa: CASSYKGLAFF; CDR3nt: TGTGCCAGCAGTTACAAGGGCCTGGCTTTCTTT
d_gene: TRBD2; v_gene: TRBV2; abundance: .; j_gene: TRBJ2-5; CDR3aa: CALAGSGVSETQYF; CDR3nt: TGTGCCCTAGCTGGTAGCGGGGTTTCAGAGACCCAGTACTTC
d_gene: .; v_gene: TRBV28; abundance: .; j_gene: TRBJ1-3; CDR3aa: CASSRSGNTIYF; CDR3nt: TGTGCCAGCAGCAGATCTGGAAACACCATATATTTT
d_gene: TRBD1; v_gene: TRBV28; abundance: .; j_gene: TRBJ2-7; CDR3aa: CASSFRTGPFEQYF; CDR3nt: TGTGCCAGCAGCTTCCGGACAGGCCCTTTCGAGCAGTACTTC
d_gene: .; v_gene: TRBV7-2; abundance: .; j_gene: TRBJ1-3; CDR3aa: CASSPQVAVGNTIYF; CDR3nt: TGTGCCAGCAGCCCGCAGGTAGCTGTTGGAAACACCATATATTTT
d_gene: .; v_gene: TRBV5-1; abundance: .; j_gene: TRBJ2-5; CDR3aa: CASSLVAGEETQYF; CDR3nt: TGCGCCAGCAGCCTAGTGGCAGGGGAGGAGACCCAGTACTTC
d_gene: .; v_gene: TRBV7-2; abundance: .; j_gene: TRBJ1-5; CDR3aa: CASSLTSGSHQPQHF; CDR3nt: TGTGCCAGCAGCCTAACTTCTGGCAGTCATCAGCCCCAGCATTTT
d_gene: .; v_gene: TRBV15; abundance: .; j_gene: TRBJ2-5; CDR3aa: CATSRDTGSQETQYF; CDR3nt: TGTGCCACCAGCAGAGATACCGGTTCCCAAGAGACCCAGTACTTC
d_gene: .; v_gene: TRBV28; abundance: once; j_gene: TRBJ1-1; CDR3aa: CASSLGRVGTEAFF; CDR3nt: TGTGCCAGCAGTTTGGGGAGGGTGGGAACTGAAGCTTTCTTT
d_gene: TRBD1; v_gene: TRBV4-2; abundance: .; j_gene: TRBJ1-6; CDR3aa: CASSPIAGGRRDSHSPLHF; CDR3nt: TGTGCCAGCAGCCCGATAGCAGGGGGCCGAAGGGACAGTCATTCACCCCTCCACTTT
d_gene: .; v_gene: TRBV18; abundance: once; j_gene: TRBJ1-2; CDR3aa: CASSTSGTWGYGYTF; CDR3nt: TGTGCCAGCTCAACGTCGGGGACATGGGGCTATGGCTACACCTTC
d_gene: TRBD1; v_gene: TRBV18; abundance: .; j_gene: TRBJ1-6; CDR3aa: CASSPPYGQGNSPLHF; CDR3nt: TGTGCCAGCTCACCACCGTACGGACAGGGGAATTCACCCCTCCACTTT
d_gene: .; v_gene: TRBV5-1; abundance: .; j_gene: TRBJ1-3; CDR3aa: CASSLGSWGDAGNTIYF; CDR3nt: TGCGCCAGCAGCTTGGGTTCATGGGGGGATGCTGGAAACACCATATATTTT
d_gene: TRBD2; v_gene: TRBV13; abundance: .; j_gene: TRBJ2-2; CDR3aa: CASSFSGTRSTGELFF; CDR3nt: TGTGCCAGCAGCTTTTCCGGGACTAGGTCTACCGGGGAGCTGTTTTTT
d_gene: .; v_gene: TRBV5-1; abundance: few; j_gene: TRBJ1-4; CDR3aa: CASSSTGRNEKLFF; CDR3nt: TGCGCCAGCAGCTCGACTGGACGGAATGAAAAACTGTTTTTT
d_gene: .; v_gene: TRBV19; abundance: .; j_gene: TRBJ1-6; CDR3aa: CASMEGGNYNSPLHF; CDR3nt: TGTGCCAGTATGGAGGGGGGAAACTATAATTCACCCCTCCACTTT
d_gene: .; v_gene: TRBV28; abundance: .; j_gene: TRBJ1-2; CDR3aa: CASSSPSSGTRYTF; CDR3nt: TGTGCCAGCAGTTCCCCCTCGTCGGGGACACGCTACACCTTC